A selection of T cell receptor beta chains follows, all from one sample in a study of blood T cell repertoires in COVID-19. Only in-frame clones appear in the TCRdb table, and some are missing; sequencing was by immunoSEQ multiplex PCR. The sample has about 200,000 clones; 83% are singletons. Input material: peripheral blood. These receptors all stem from a woman between 40 and 55 years old with active or convalescent COVID-19. Both conserved end residues are part of each CDR3. The D gene is left open where the match is weak. Size values are once, few and many counts, or a class for expanded clones, and some rows have none.

D gene,clone size,V gene,J gene,CDR3 DNA,CDR3 protein
TRBD1,.,TRBV10-3,TRBJ1-2,TGTGCCATCAGTGAAAGACAGGGGTCCTCGGGGGGCTACACCTTC,CAISERQGSSGGYTF
TRBD1,.,TRBV6-1,TRBJ2-7,TGTGCCAGCAGTGACAGGCTAACTCGACAGGGATCCTACGAGCAGTACTTC,CASSDRLTRQGSYEQYF
.,once,TRBV28,TRBJ1-5,TGTGCCAGCAGTTGGAGGGTTATCAATCAGCCCCAGCATTTT,CASSWRVINQPQHF
TRBD1,.,TRBV19,TRBJ2-2,TGTGCCAGCCGACAGGGGGCCACCGGGGAGCTGTTTTTT,CASRQGATGELFF
.,.,TRBV7-8,TRBJ1-2,TGTGCCAGCAGCAACAAACCAGGGGCTAGAGGCTACACCTTC,CASSNKPGARGYTF
.,.,TRBV3-1/TRBV3-2,TRBJ2-2,TGTGCCAGCAGCCAAGGCGGTAGCACCGGGGAGCTGTTTTTT,CASSQGGSTGELFF
TRBD2,.,TRBV11-3,TRBJ2-1,TGTGCCAGCAGCTCTTACGGACTAGCGGGCCACAATGAGCAGTTCTTC,CASSSYGLAGHNEQFF
.,.,TRBV30,TRBJ1-1,TGTGCCTGGAGTGTGGGGGGTGAAGCTTTCTTT,CAWSVGGEAFF
.,.,TRBV7-2,TRBJ1-1,TGTGCCAGCAGCTTGGGGCAGGGAGGGAGTGGCACTGAAGCTTTCTTT,CASSLGQGGSGTEAFF
TRBD2,.,TRBV10-3,TRBJ2-7,TGTGCCACCGAAAGTCAGGCTAGCGGGGCGTACGAGCAGTACTTC,CATESQASGAYEQYF
.,.,TRBV3-1/TRBV3-2,TRBJ2-7,TGTGCCAGCAGCCAATCCCGGGCGGGTGAGCAGTACTTC,CASSQSRAGEQYF
.,.,TRBV6-5,TRBJ2-7,TGTGCCAGCAGTACCGTGCCCCTCAGCTCCTACGAGCAGTACTTC,CASSTVPLSSYEQYF
TRBD1,.,TRBV19,TRBJ1-5,TGTGCCAGTAGTATAGCCGCCTTGACAGGGGGCGGTCAGCCCCAGCATTTT,CASSIAALTGGGQPQHF
.,.,TRBV12-3/TRBV12-4,TRBJ1-1,TGTGCCAGCAGCCTAGCCGGGGAAACTGAAGCTTTCTTT,CASSLAGETEAFF
.,.,TRBV6-5,TRBJ2-7,TGTGCCAGCAGTCCCGGGTCCTCCTACGAGCAGTACTTC,CASSPGSSYEQYF
TRBD2,.,TRBV11-3,TRBJ2-7,TGTGCCAGCAGCTTAACGAGCGGGAGAGGGCTGGAGCAGTACTTC,CASSLTSGRGLEQYF
.,.,TRBV11-2,TRBJ2-7,TGTGCCAGCAGCTTAGGAAGTCGGAGTGGCGAGCAGTACTTC,CASSLGSRSGEQYF
.,few,TRBV19,TRBJ1-1,TGTGCCACCAACCCCCGGCCGGATCTAGACACTGAAGCTTTCTTT,CATNPRPDLDTEAFF
.,.,TRBV11-2,TRBJ1-6,TGTGCCAGCAGCTTCCCCTCGGGACACCTAAATTCACCCCTCCACTTT,CASSFPSGHLNSPLHF
.,.,TRBV28,TRBJ1-2,TGTGCCAGCTGTGCTACGGGGGAACCCTATGGCTACACCTTC,CASCATGEPYGYTF
TRBD1,.,TRBV11-3,TRBJ2-3,TGTGCCAGCAGCCTAGGGACAGGGGGAGGCACAGATACGCAGTATTTT,CASSLGTGGGTDTQYF
.,.,TRBV18,TRBJ1-1,TGTGCCAGCTCACCTCTGACAGATCCGAACACTGAAGCTTTCTTT,CASSPLTDPNTEAFF
TRBD1,.,TRBV27,TRBJ2-3,TGTGCCAGTGGTGATACCGGGACAGGGGAAGATACGCAGTATTTT,CASGDTGTGEDTQYF
TRBD1,.,TRBV27,TRBJ1-2,TGTGCCAGCAGTTCCGAACATACAGGGGGCTATGGCTACACCTTC,CASSSEHTGGYGYTF
.,few,TRBV19,TRBJ1-1,TGTGCCAGTAGTAAGATAGTTTGGGAGGAGGAAGCTTTCTTT,CASSKIVWEEEAFF
.,.,TRBV20-1,TRBJ2-7,TGCAGTGCTAGTAAGGGGACATCCCTTGGGCAGTACTTC,CSASKGTSLGQYF
.,.,TRBV11-1,TRBJ2-3,TGTGCCAGCAGCTTGAGGGCAGATGGCACAGATACGCAGTATTTT,CASSLRADGTDTQYF
TRBD2,.,TRBV28,TRBJ2-7,TGTGCCAGCAGTTTAATGGCTAGCGGGGGGACCTACGAGCAGTACTTC,CASSLMASGGTYEQYF
TRBD2,.,TRBV2,TRBJ2-1,TGTGCCAGCAGTGAAGCCACTAGCGGGGGGTACAATGAGCAGTTCTTC,CASSEATSGGYNEQFF
.,few,TRBV19,TRBJ2-7,TGTGCCAGTTCTGACAGGACCGAGCAGTACTTC,CASSDRTEQYF
TRBD1,.,TRBV6-5,TRBJ1-2,TGTGCCAGCAGTTACTTTTCAGGGGGGTTTGATGGCTACACCTTC,CASSYFSGGFDGYTF
.,few,TRBV2,TRBJ1-1,TGTGCCAGCAGCCGACAGTATCCTGAAGCTTTCTTT,CASSRQYPEAFF
.,.,TRBV7-3,TRBJ2-3,TGTGCCAGCAGCTTAAGCCGAGGCTCATTCACCACAGATACGCAGTATTTT,CASSLSRGSFTTDTQYF
.,.,TRBV19,TRBJ1-1,TGTGCCAGTAGTGCGCGGCTTTTATCGCCGGTGGCTTTCTTT,CASSARLLSPVAFF
TRBD1,once,TRBV6-2/TRBV6-3,TRBJ2-6,TGTGCCAGCAGTTACTGGGACAGCTTCTCTGGGGCCAACGTCCTGACTTTC,CASSYWDSFSGANVLTF
TRBD1,.,TRBV11-2,TRBJ1-2,TGTGCCAGCAGCTTAGCAGGGGGCGGTGGCTACACCTTC,CASSLAGGGGYTF
TRBD1,.,TRBV14,TRBJ1-4,TGTGCCAGCAGTCCCGACAGGGGCCTCAAACTGTTTTTT,CASSPDRGLKLFF
.,.,TRBV5-1,TRBJ2-5,TGCGCCAGCAGCTTGTCCGGGGGTAAGGGAGAGACCCAGTACTTC,CASSLSGGKGETQYF
TRBD1,.,TRBV5-8,TRBJ1-2,TGTGCCAGCAGCTCCTATCAGGGGGCACACACCTTC,CASSSYQGAHTF
TRBD2,.,TRBV7-2,TRBJ2-5,TGTGCCAGCAGCTTGATTGCGGGAGGGCAAGAGACCCAGTACTTC,CASSLIAGGQETQYF
.,many,TRBV12-3/TRBV12-4,TRBJ2-7,TGTGCCAGCAGTTTACGGACTACTCACGAGCAGTACTTC,CASSLRTTHEQYF
.,.,TRBV7-3,TRBJ1-1,TGTGCCAGCAGCTTAAACCCGGGTCTGAACACTGAAGCTTTCTTT,CASSLNPGLNTEAFF
TRBD1,.,TRBV7-7,TRBJ2-7,TGTGCTAGCAGCGCGCGACAGGGGGCAGGATACGAGCAGTACTTC,CASSARQGAGYEQYF
TRBD1,.,TRBV6-6,TRBJ1-6,TGTGCCAGCGGGGGACAGGAAAATTCACCCCTCCACTTT,CASGGQENSPLHF
.,.,TRBV2,TRBJ1-1,TGTGCCAGCAATGAGGCGAACACTGAAGCTTTCTTT,CASNEANTEAFF
TRBD2,.,TRBV4-2,TRBJ2-3,TGTGCCAGCAGCCAAGAAATAGCGGGAACCCTTAGCACAGATACGCAGTATTTT,CASSQEIAGTLSTDTQYF
.,.,TRBV6-5,TRBJ1-2,TGTGCCAGCAGACGGGAGTCCTATGGCTACACCTTC,CASRRESYGYTF
TRBD2,.,TRBV9,TRBJ2-5,TGTGCCAGCAGCCTAGGACTAGCGGGGAAAGAGACCCAGTACTTC,CASSLGLAGKETQYF
.,.,TRBV25-1,TRBJ1-4,TGTGCCAGCATGGCAGTTGCAACTAATGAAAAACTGTTTTTT,CASMAVATNEKLFF
.,.,TRBV6-6,TRBJ1-4,TGTGCCAGCAGTTCACAGGCGACTAATGAAAAACTGTTTTTT,CASSSQATNEKLFF
TRBD1,.,TRBV3-1/TRBV3-2,TRBJ1-4,TGTGCCAGCAGCCCGGGACAGGGAGGGAAACTGTTTTTT,CASSPGQGGKLFF
.,.,TRBV19,TRBJ2-6,TGTGCCAGTAGGAGCTCTGGGGCCAACGTCCTGACTTTC,CASRSSGANVLTF
.,.,TRBV7-6,TRBJ2-1,TGTGCCAGCAGCGCCGGGTACAATGAGCAGTTCTTC,CASSAGYNEQFF
TRBD1,.,TRBV25-1,TRBJ2-7,TGTGCCAGCAGTGAAGTAGGGGACAGGGGGCAGTGGTACGAGCAGTACTTC,CASSEVGDRGQWYEQYF
TRBD1,.,TRBV29-1,TRBJ1-1,TGCAGCGTTGAAGACAACCTACAGGGGGAAGCTTTCTTT,CSVEDNLQGEAFF